Listed below are T cell receptor beta chains from one sample, sequenced in a study of shared clonotypes between healthy human individuals. Only in-frame clones appear in the TCRdb table, and some are missing; sequencing was by immunoSEQ multiplex PCR. The sample includes 550,000 to 600,000 clones, 95% to 98% of them seen just once. Sequenced material: naive CD8+ T cells sorted from blood. The receptors were gathered from a man between 25 and 39 years old in good health. CDR3s include the opening cysteine and the closing phenylalanine or tryptophan. D genes are given only for firm matches. Clone sizes are given selectively: once, few, many, or a class where the clone is expanded.

v_call	d_call	j_call	clone_size	cdr3_nt	cdr3_aa
TRBV29-1	NA	TRBJ2-3	NA	TGCAGCGTTGCGGGGGTTCAGGGGTCAGATACGCAGTATTTT	CSVAGVQGSDTQYF
TRBV11-3	NA	TRBJ2-1	NA	TGTGCCAGCAGCTTAGGGGACCATGCCTCCTACAATGAGCAGTTCTTC	CASSLGDHASYNEQFF
TRBV27	NA	TRBJ2-3	NA	TGTGCCAGCAGTTTGGGGGTCGGACGTACAGATACGCAGTATTTT	CASSLGVGRTDTQYF
TRBV5-4	NA	TRBJ2-1	NA	TGTGCCAGCAGCTCCGGGAGCTCCAATGAGCAGTTCTTC	CASSSGSSNEQFF
TRBV5-1	NA	TRBJ2-2	NA	TGCGCCAGCAGCTATACTACTAACACCGGGGAGCTGTTTTTT	CASSYTTNTGELFF
TRBV19	TRBD1	TRBJ2-5	NA	TGTGCCAGTAGTATAGGGACAGGGGGCTTGGAGACCCAGTACTTC	CASSIGTGGLETQYF
TRBV10-3	NA	TRBJ2-5	NA	TGTGCCATCAGTGAGTCGTTAGGAGAAGAGACCCAGTACTTC	CAISESLGEETQYF
TRBV27	TRBD2	TRBJ2-7	NA	TGTGCCAGCAGTTTATCGTCCGGGGGGGGCTCCTACGAGCAGTACTTC	CASSLSSGGGSYEQYF
TRBV18	TRBD2	TRBJ2-7	NA	TGTGCCAGCTCACCATCTGGCGGGAGGGCTAACCACGAGCAGTACTTC	CASSPSGGRANHEQYF
TRBV14	NA	TRBJ2-1	many	TGTGCCAGCAGCCAAGATGGACATGAGCAGTTCTTC	CASSQDGHEQFF
TRBV7-9	NA	TRBJ2-1	NA	TGTGCCAGCAGCCCGACAGAGATCTCCTACAATGAGCAGTTCTTC	CASSPTEISYNEQFF
TRBV14	TRBD2	TRBJ2-1	NA	TGTGCCAGCAGCCGCGGGACTAGCGGGAGCGAACACAATGAGCAGTTCTTC	CASSRGTSGSEHNEQFF
TRBV28	TRBD2	TRBJ2-7	NA	TGTGCCAGCAGTTCATTCAGCGGGGGGCGCGAGCAGTACTTC	CASSSFSGGREQYF
TRBV7-2	TRBD1	TRBJ1-2	NA	TGTGCCAGCAGCTTGAGCCAAGGACAGGGAACTAACTATGGCTACACCTTC	CASSLSQGQGTNYGYTF
TRBV6-5	NA	TRBJ2-4	once	TGTGCCAGCAGTTCGGACGGCCTACTAGCCAAAAACATTCAGTACTTC	CASSSDGLLAKNIQYF
TRBV9	TRBD1	TRBJ1-2	NA	TGTGCCAGCAGCGCCCGGGGGACAGGGGGCGGCTATGGCTACACCTTC	CASSARGTGGGYGYTF
TRBV5-1	NA	TRBJ2-2	NA	TGCGCCAGCAGCTCCGGGCCCACTCCCGGGGAGCTGTTTTTT	CASSSGPTPGELFF
TRBV5-6	NA	TRBJ1-5	NA	TGTGCCAGCAGCTCGTCCTTGGCTCAGCCCCAGCATTTT	CASSSSLAQPQHF
TRBV28	NA	TRBJ2-2	NA	TGTGCCAGCAGTAGCGGAACCGGGGAGCTGTTTTTT	CASSSGTGELFF
TRBV2	NA	TRBJ1-1	NA	TGTGCCAGCAGCGTATCACACAGCGGAACTGAAGCTTTCTTT	CASSVSHSGTEAFF
TRBV30	TRBD1	TRBJ2-2	NA	TGTGCCTGGAGTGTAAGGCAGGGGGTGGACGGGGAGCTGTTTTTT	CAWSVRQGVDGELFF
TRBV4-1	NA	TRBJ2-6	NA	TGCGCCAGCAGCCAAACAACAGGAGCCAACGTCCTGACTTTC	CASSQTTGANVLTF
TRBV9	TRBD2	TRBJ2-1	NA	TGTGCCAGCAGCGTCCGGGGACTAGCGGAATCCTACAATGAGCAGTTCTTC	CASSVRGLAESYNEQFF
TRBV9	NA	TRBJ2-7	NA	TGTGCCAGCAGCGCCATGGACAGCTCCTACGAGCAGTACTTC	CASSAMDSSYEQYF
TRBV29-1	NA	TRBJ2-3	once	TGCAGCTCCCTTAGTATGAGGACAGATACGCAGTATTTT	CSSLSMRTDTQYF
TRBV10-2	TRBD1	TRBJ2-1	NA	TGCGCCAGCGGTGGGGACAGACTAACCTACAATGAGCAGTTCTTC	CASGGDRLTYNEQFF
TRBV7-3	NA	TRBJ1-1	once	TGTGCCAGCAGCTTCGGCGGGAACACTGAAGCTTTCTTT	CASSFGGNTEAFF
TRBV5-1	NA	TRBJ2-1	NA	TGCGCCAGCAGCGAGGGACTCGGAGGCCCTGAGCAGTTCTTC	CASSEGLGGPEQFF
TRBV14	NA	TRBJ2-7	NA	TGTGCCAGCAGCCAATCAGTCGGCGAGCAGTACTTC	CASSQSVGEQYF
TRBV19	NA	TRBJ2-7	NA	TGTGCCAGTAGTATTTTTAGCGGCTACGAGCAGTACTTC	CASSIFSGYEQYF
TRBV2	NA	TRBJ2-3	NA	TGTGCCAGCAGTGATATGGATACGCAGTATTTT	CASSDMDTQYF
TRBV28	NA	TRBJ1-1	NA	TGTGCCAGCAGCCCGCCGGATAGGGGGAATGGTGAAGCTTTCTTT	CASSPPDRGNGEAFF
TRBV20-1	NA	TRBJ1-2	NA	TGCAGTGCTAGAGTGACGGCTGGCTACACCTTC	CSARVTAGYTF